This T cell receptor beta chain was observed in a study of blood T cell repertoires in COVID-19. Overall study context: There were acute and convalescent COVID-19 samples, and they came from the United States, Italy and Spain. PBMCs, B-cell-depleted T cells, or T cells were the source of the cDNA or gDNA that made up the material.

This CDR3 spans 15 amino acids. J was trimmed by 2 bases and V by 0 bases; bases with no gene match: 4. The germline CDR1 and CDR2 sequences are LGHDT and YNNKEL (reference sequence). Original data processing: From reference gene primer amplification, estimates of nucleated cell counts were derived. Generated by immunoSEQ multiplex PCR, the TCRdb table keeps only in-frame clones and is missing some. The V and J calls and the clone size are those of that table, but D and trimming were determined from the DNA. The table includes roughly 120,000 clones, about 94% detected once. The chain employs TRBV3-1 (or the pseudogene TRBV3-2) and TRBJ2-7; 7 bases are a match to TRBD1. This TCR came from a man between 45 and 60 years old with COVID-19, enrolled during active disease. The sequenced material came from peripheral blood. CDR3 amino acids: CASSQEDRTTYEQYF. The CDR3, as DNA: TGTGCCAGCAGCCAAGAGGACAGGACCACCTACGAGCAGTACTTC.